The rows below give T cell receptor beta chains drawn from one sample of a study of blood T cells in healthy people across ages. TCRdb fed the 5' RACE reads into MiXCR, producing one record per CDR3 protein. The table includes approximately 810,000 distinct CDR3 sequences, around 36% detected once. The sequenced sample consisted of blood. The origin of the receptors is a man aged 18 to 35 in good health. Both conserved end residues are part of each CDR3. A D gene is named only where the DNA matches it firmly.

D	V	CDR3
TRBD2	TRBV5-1	CASTLGGSGYNEQFF
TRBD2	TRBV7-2	CASSLLGLAGKDTQYF
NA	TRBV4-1	CASSQEGFLNNEQFF
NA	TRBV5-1	CASSLTIDEQFF
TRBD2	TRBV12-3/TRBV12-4	CASRKSAERERTVKSHEQFF
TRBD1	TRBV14	CASRPTGDYYGYTF
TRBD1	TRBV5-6	CASSSLGQHAVTEAFF
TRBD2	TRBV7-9	CASSSHRRASGGANEQFF
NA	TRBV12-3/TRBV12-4	CASSLARENYGYTF
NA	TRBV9	CASSPRLRDTSNQPQHF
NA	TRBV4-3	CASSPGDTNTGELFF
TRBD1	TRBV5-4	CAGTPRGQGYNEQFF
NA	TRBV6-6	CASSTGDGQQGNGYTF
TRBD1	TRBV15	CATSRTGADTQYF
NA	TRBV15	CATSVRGLYGYTF
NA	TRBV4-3	CASSQDTMGQLLAKNIQYF
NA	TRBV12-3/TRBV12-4	CASSFAGGVGKLFF
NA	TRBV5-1	CASSQGATETQYF
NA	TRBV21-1	CASSNIHRWQYF
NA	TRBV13	CASSTVQGLFDGYTF
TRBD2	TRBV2	CASSKRTSGGTQYF
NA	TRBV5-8	CASRLGKNIRYF
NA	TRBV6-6	CASSYQGTDTQYF
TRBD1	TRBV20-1	CSASPGTGSEKLFF
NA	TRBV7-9	CASSRGSGGYTF
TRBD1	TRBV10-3	CAISEHGTGTYEQYF
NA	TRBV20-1	CSARPRMGIDTQYF
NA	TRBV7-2	CASSSANIHREAFF
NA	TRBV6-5	CASSYARASSYNEQFF